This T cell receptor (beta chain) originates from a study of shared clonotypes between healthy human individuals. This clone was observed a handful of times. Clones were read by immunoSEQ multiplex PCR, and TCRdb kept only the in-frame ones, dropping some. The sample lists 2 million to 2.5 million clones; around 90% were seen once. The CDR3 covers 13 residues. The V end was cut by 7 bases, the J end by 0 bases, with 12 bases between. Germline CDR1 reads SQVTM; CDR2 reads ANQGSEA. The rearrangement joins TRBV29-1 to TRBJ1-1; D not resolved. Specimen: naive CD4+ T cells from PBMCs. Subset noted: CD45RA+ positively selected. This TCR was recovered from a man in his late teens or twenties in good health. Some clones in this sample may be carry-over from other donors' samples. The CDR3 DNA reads TGCAGCGCCGGAAGGTTAATGAACACTGAAGCTTTCTTT. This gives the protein CSAGRLMNTEAFF.